Listed below are T cell receptor beta chains from one sample, sequenced in a study of T cell responses to AZD1222 COVID-19 vaccine. Assay: immunoSEQ multiplex PCR; the TCRdb copy retains only in-frame clones and omits some. Here the sample spans about 66,000 clones, roughly 87% being singletons. Sequencing was performed on peripheral blood, taken on day 0 of AZD1222 vaccination. Receptors originate from an adult in good health. The CDR3 runs from the conserved cysteine through the conserved F or W. Fields, in order: V gene, clone size, J gene, D gene, CDR3 length, CDR3 DNA, CDR3 protein. The D gene is left open where the match is weak. Clone size appears in some rows only: once, few, many, or a class for an expanded clone.

v_gene: TRBV3-1/TRBV3-2; abundance: NA; j_gene: TRBJ1-2; d_gene: NA; len: 15; CDR3nt: TGTGCCAGCAGCCCCCTGGGTACAATTAACTATGGCTACACCTTC; CDR3aa: CASSPLGTINYGYTF
v_gene: TRBV11-2; abundance: NA; j_gene: TRBJ1-2; d_gene: NA; len: 15; CDR3nt: TGTGCCAGCAGCTTGGAGGACGTCTCAAACTATGGCTACACCTTC; CDR3aa: CASSLEDVSNYGYTF
v_gene: TRBV27; abundance: NA; j_gene: TRBJ2-4; d_gene: NA; len: 17; CDR3nt: TGTGCCAGCAGTCTAGCGGTCAGGGGGTTGACCAAAAACATTCAGTACTTC; CDR3aa: CASSLAVRGLTKNIQYF
v_gene: TRBV29-1; abundance: NA; j_gene: TRBJ1-5; d_gene: NA; len: 13; CDR3nt: TGCAGCACCAAGGACAGCCACAATCAGCCCCAGCATTTT; CDR3aa: CSTKDSHNQPQHF
v_gene: TRBV11-3; abundance: NA; j_gene: TRBJ1-1; d_gene: TRBD1; len: 16; CDR3nt: TGTGCCAGCAGCCCCTCCGGACAGGGAGGAAACACTGAAGCTTTCTTT; CDR3aa: CASSPSGQGGNTEAFF
v_gene: TRBV5-6; abundance: NA; j_gene: TRBJ1-1; d_gene: NA; len: 14; CDR3nt: TGTGCCAGCAGCTCGTCCGGACTGAGCACTGAAGCTTTCTTT; CDR3aa: CASSSSGLSTEAFF
v_gene: TRBV20-1; abundance: once; j_gene: TRBJ2-3; d_gene: NA; len: 15; CDR3nt: TGCAGTGCTAGTTTAGGAGCACGGAAAGTAGATACGCAGTATTTT; CDR3aa: CSASLGARKVDTQYF
v_gene: TRBV5-1; abundance: NA; j_gene: TRBJ2-5; d_gene: TRBD1; len: 15; CDR3nt: TGCGCCAGCAGCACCGGGACAGGGCCTCAAGAGACCCAGTACTTC; CDR3aa: CASSTGTGPQETQYF
v_gene: TRBV6-5; abundance: NA; j_gene: TRBJ2-2; d_gene: TRBD1; len: 15; CDR3nt: TGTGCCAGCAGGGGGACAGGGGGCCAAACCGGGGAGCTGTTTTTT; CDR3aa: CASRGTGGQTGELFF
v_gene: TRBV5-1; abundance: NA; j_gene: TRBJ2-5; d_gene: NA; len: 15; CDR3nt: TGCGCCAGCAGCTTGAATGGGGAGTACCAAGAGACCCAGTACTTC; CDR3aa: CASSLNGEYQETQYF
v_gene: TRBV7-2; abundance: once; j_gene: TRBJ2-3; d_gene: TRBD2; len: 16; CDR3nt: TGTGCCAGCAGCTTTGTAGCGGGTACTAGCACAGATACGCAGTATTTT; CDR3aa: CASSFVAGTSTDTQYF
v_gene: TRBV7-2; abundance: NA; j_gene: TRBJ1-2; d_gene: NA; len: 13; CDR3nt: TGTGCCAGCAGACCACTGGGGCGCGATGGCTACACCTTC; CDR3aa: CASRPLGRDGYTF
v_gene: TRBV12-3/TRBV12-4; abundance: NA; j_gene: TRBJ1-1; d_gene: NA; len: 11; CDR3nt: TGTGCCAGCAGTCTAAGCTCTGAAGCTTTCTTT; CDR3aa: CASSLSSEAFF
v_gene: TRBV27; abundance: NA; j_gene: TRBJ1-1; d_gene: NA; len: 14; CDR3nt: TGTGCCAGCAGTTCCCCGTTCGGTAACACTGAAGCTTTCTTT; CDR3aa: CASSSPFGNTEAFF
v_gene: TRBV10-3; abundance: NA; j_gene: TRBJ1-1; d_gene: TRBD1; len: 14; CDR3nt: TGTGCCACAAAAAATCGGACAGGGAACACTGAAGCTTTCTTT; CDR3aa: CATKNRTGNTEAFF
v_gene: TRBV19; abundance: NA; j_gene: TRBJ2-7; d_gene: NA; len: 16; CDR3nt: TGTGCCAGTAGTATAGGAACCGGGACGTTGGGCTACGAGCAGTACTTC; CDR3aa: CASSIGTGTLGYEQYF
v_gene: TRBV6-6; abundance: once; j_gene: TRBJ1-6; d_gene: NA; len: 15; CDR3nt: TGTGCCAGCAGTTACCCGGGGGACATAAATTCACCCCTCCACTTT; CDR3aa: CASSYPGDINSPLHF
v_gene: TRBV5-1; abundance: NA; j_gene: TRBJ1-5; d_gene: NA; len: 12; CDR3nt: TGCGCCAGCAGCTCAGGGAATCAGCCCCAGCATTTT; CDR3aa: CASSSGNQPQHF
v_gene: TRBV4-3; abundance: NA; j_gene: TRBJ1-5; d_gene: NA; len: 15; CDR3nt: TGCGCCAGCAGCCAAGGAAGGTACAGGGATCAGCCCCAGCATTTT; CDR3aa: CASSQGRYRDQPQHF
v_gene: TRBV2; abundance: NA; j_gene: TRBJ2-7; d_gene: NA; len: 13; CDR3nt: TGTGCCAGCAGTGTCAAACAGACCTACGAGCAGTACTTC; CDR3aa: CASSVKQTYEQYF
v_gene: TRBV4-1; abundance: NA; j_gene: TRBJ1-2; d_gene: NA; len: 15; CDR3nt: TGCGCCAGCAGCCAAGACGGTGGGGCCGCCGGTGGCTACACCTTC; CDR3aa: CASSQDGGAAGGYTF
v_gene: TRBV7-8; abundance: NA; j_gene: TRBJ2-1; d_gene: TRBD1; len: 15; CDR3nt: TGTGCCAGCAGCTTATTCCCGGGACAGGGAATCGAGCAGTTCTTC; CDR3aa: CASSLFPGQGIEQFF
v_gene: TRBV10-1; abundance: NA; j_gene: TRBJ2-7; d_gene: TRBD2; len: 16; CDR3nt: TGCGCCAGCAGTGACAGGACTAGCGGGAACTCCTACGAGCAGTACTTC; CDR3aa: CASSDRTSGNSYEQYF
v_gene: TRBV11-3; abundance: many; j_gene: TRBJ2-3; d_gene: TRBD2; len: 16; CDR3nt: TGTGCCAGCGTCGGTGAGGGGCGGGGGAGCACAGATACGCAGTATTTT; CDR3aa: CASVGEGRGSTDTQYF
v_gene: TRBV15; abundance: NA; j_gene: TRBJ2-1; d_gene: TRBD2; len: 14; CDR3nt: TGTGCCACCAGCTTAGCGGGAGGTTCCAATGAGCAGTTCTTC; CDR3aa: CATSLAGGSNEQFF
v_gene: TRBV7-2; abundance: once; j_gene: TRBJ2-7; d_gene: NA; len: 13; CDR3nt: TGTGCCAGCAGCTGGGACAACTCCTACGAGCAGTACTTC; CDR3aa: CASSWDNSYEQYF
v_gene: TRBV5-6; abundance: few; j_gene: TRBJ2-6; d_gene: NA; len: 14; CDR3nt: TGTGCCAGCAGCTTGGGGGCTGGGGCCAACGTCCTGACTTTC; CDR3aa: CASSLGAGANVLTF
v_gene: TRBV3-1/TRBV3-2; abundance: NA; j_gene: TRBJ1-1; d_gene: NA; len: 12; CDR3nt: TGTGCCAGCAGCCGGGCCGAGAGGGAAGCTTTCTTT; CDR3aa: CASSRAEREAFF
v_gene: TRBV4-1; abundance: NA; j_gene: TRBJ1-5; d_gene: NA; len: 16; CDR3nt: TGCGCCAGCAGCCAAGATACGGGGGGTGGCAATCAGCCCCAGCATTTT; CDR3aa: CASSQDTGGGNQPQHF
v_gene: TRBV5-1; abundance: NA; j_gene: TRBJ1-3; d_gene: NA; len: 14; CDR3nt: TGCGCCAGCAGCCAAGGAAGCTCTGGAAACACCATATATTTT; CDR3aa: CASSQGSSGNTIYF
v_gene: TRBV7-2; abundance: NA; j_gene: TRBJ1-3; d_gene: TRBD1; len: 15; CDR3nt: TGTGCCAGCAGCTTAGTGACAGGGGATGGAAACACCATATATTTT; CDR3aa: CASSLVTGDGNTIYF
v_gene: TRBV27; abundance: NA; j_gene: TRBJ2-1; d_gene: NA; len: 14; CDR3nt: TGTGCCAGCAGTTTTAGCAGTCTCTACAATGAGCAGTTCTTC; CDR3aa: CASSFSSLYNEQFF
v_gene: TRBV3-1/TRBV3-2; abundance: few; j_gene: TRBJ1-2; d_gene: TRBD1; len: 19; CDR3nt: TGTGCCAGCAGCCCACCGCCGCTGACAGGGGCGCCCTTTAACTATGGCTACACCTTC; CDR3aa: CASSPPPLTGAPFNYGYTF
v_gene: TRBV5-4; abundance: once; j_gene: TRBJ1-6; d_gene: TRBD1; len: 15; CDR3nt: TGTGCCACCACGCCGGGGGGACAGTCTAATTCACCCCTCCACTTT; CDR3aa: CATTPGGQSNSPLHF
v_gene: TRBV5-4; abundance: NA; j_gene: TRBJ1-3; d_gene: NA; len: 16; CDR3nt: TGTGCCAGCAGCTTGGCGGGCATGGGGGCGGGAAACACCATATATTTT; CDR3aa: CASSLAGMGAGNTIYF
v_gene: TRBV28; abundance: NA; j_gene: TRBJ1-4; d_gene: TRBD1; len: 14; CDR3nt: TGTGCCAGCAGTTTATGGCGGGACAGGGATGAGCTGTTTTTT; CDR3aa: CASSLWRDRDELFF
v_gene: TRBV30; abundance: NA; j_gene: TRBJ1-5; d_gene: NA; len: 14; CDR3nt: TGTGCCTGGAGCGCCGGGACGGGGAATCAGCCCCAGCATTTT; CDR3aa: CAWSAGTGNQPQHF
v_gene: TRBV10-3; abundance: NA; j_gene: TRBJ2-2; d_gene: NA; len: 16; CDR3nt: TGTGCCATCAGTGAGAACAGCCTAAAGAACACCGGGGAGCTGTTTTTT; CDR3aa: CAISENSLKNTGELFF
v_gene: TRBV5-4; abundance: NA; j_gene: TRBJ2-5; d_gene: NA; len: 14; CDR3nt: TGTGCCAGCAGCGCCGAATTGAGGGAAGAGACCCAGTACTTC; CDR3aa: CASSAELREETQYF
v_gene: TRBV28; abundance: NA; j_gene: TRBJ1-2; d_gene: NA; len: 14; CDR3nt: TGTGCCAGCAGTTTATCAGGAGTAAACTATGGCTACACCTTC; CDR3aa: CASSLSGVNYGYTF
v_gene: TRBV21-1; abundance: once; j_gene: TRBJ2-7; d_gene: NA; len: 15; CDR3nt: TGTGCCAGCAGCACCCCGGGACCGCTACACTACGAGCAGTACTTC; CDR3aa: CASSTPGPLHYEQYF
v_gene: TRBV7-3; abundance: NA; j_gene: TRBJ2-1; d_gene: NA; len: 11; CDR3nt: TGTGCCAGCAGCTCAAACAGTGAGCAGTTCTTC; CDR3aa: CASSSNSEQFF
v_gene: TRBV5-1; abundance: NA; j_gene: TRBJ2-2; d_gene: TRBD2; len: 16; CDR3nt: TGCGCCAGCAGCACGGAGACTAGCGGGGGGGCCGGGGAGCTGTTTTTT; CDR3aa: CASSTETSGGAGELFF
v_gene: TRBV6-5; abundance: once; j_gene: TRBJ2-5; d_gene: NA; len: 15; CDR3nt: TGTGCCAGCAGTTACTCTGCGGATCTCGGGAAGACCCAGTACTTC; CDR3aa: CASSYSADLGKTQYF
v_gene: TRBV7-9; abundance: once; j_gene: TRBJ1-1; d_gene: TRBD1; len: 15; CDR3nt: TGTGCCAGCAGCCTCAGACAGGGTGGATGGACTGAAGCTTTCTTT; CDR3aa: CASSLRQGGWTEAFF
v_gene: TRBV28; abundance: NA; j_gene: TRBJ2-2; d_gene: NA; len: 15; CDR3nt: TGTGCCAGCTGGCTGACTTGCGGGACGGGCGGGGAGCTGTTTTTT; CDR3aa: CASWLTCGTGGELFF
v_gene: TRBV6-1; abundance: NA; j_gene: TRBJ2-7; d_gene: NA; len: 13; CDR3nt: TGTGCCAGCAGTGAGTGGGGTAGCGGCGAGCAGTACTTC; CDR3aa: CASSEWGSGEQYF
v_gene: TRBV18; abundance: NA; j_gene: TRBJ1-3; d_gene: NA; len: 16; CDR3nt: TGTGCCAGCTCATTAAGGGCCAGGGACGCTGGAAACACCATATATTTT; CDR3aa: CASSLRARDAGNTIYF
v_gene: TRBV27; abundance: once; j_gene: TRBJ2-7; d_gene: TRBD2; len: 15; CDR3nt: TGTGCCAGCAGTAAACCGGGACTAGCGGGAGATGAGCAGTACTTC; CDR3aa: CASSKPGLAGDEQYF
v_gene: TRBV23-1; abundance: once; j_gene: TRBJ2-7; d_gene: TRBD2; len: 17; CDR3nt: TGCGCCAGCAGTCAATCGAAGGGACTAGCAGACTCCTACGAGCAGTACTTC; CDR3aa: CASSQSKGLADSYEQYF
v_gene: TRBV4-1; abundance: NA; j_gene: TRBJ2-7; d_gene: TRBD1; len: 18; CDR3nt: TGCGCCAGCAGCCAAGAGGGGCAGGGGGCCCCCAGGCCCTACGAGCAGTACTTC; CDR3aa: CASSQEGQGAPRPYEQYF
v_gene: TRBV18; abundance: NA; j_gene: TRBJ2-1; d_gene: NA; len: 16; CDR3nt: TGTGCCAGCTCACCACAAGCTAGAGGGCAGACGCATGAGCAGTTCTTC; CDR3aa: CASSPQARGQTHEQFF